Reported below is one T cell receptor (beta chain). Both 60 Vbeta primers and 13 Jbeta primers went into the PCR. Produced via immunoSEQ multiplex PCR; TCRdb's table is partial and in-frame only. The sample holds over 70,000 clones; 70% to 85% are singletons and the top ten take around 24%. These data originate in a study of cytomegalovirus exposure and HLA in healthy donors. The specimen sequenced was PBMCs. The sequence was obtained from a man in his thirties or forties in good health and CMV-seropositive.

The CDR3 sequence is CASSYDQDTPGNTIYF. CDR3 sequence (DNA): TGTGCCAGCAGTTACGACCAGGACACTCCTGGAAACACCATATATTTT. J is TRBJ1-3 and V is TRBV6-5; possible D gene TRBD1, 5 bases. V gave up 2 bases and J gave up 2 bases, with 13 bases separating them. There are 16 residues in the CDR3. CDR1 and CDR2 (germline): MNHEY, SVGAGI.